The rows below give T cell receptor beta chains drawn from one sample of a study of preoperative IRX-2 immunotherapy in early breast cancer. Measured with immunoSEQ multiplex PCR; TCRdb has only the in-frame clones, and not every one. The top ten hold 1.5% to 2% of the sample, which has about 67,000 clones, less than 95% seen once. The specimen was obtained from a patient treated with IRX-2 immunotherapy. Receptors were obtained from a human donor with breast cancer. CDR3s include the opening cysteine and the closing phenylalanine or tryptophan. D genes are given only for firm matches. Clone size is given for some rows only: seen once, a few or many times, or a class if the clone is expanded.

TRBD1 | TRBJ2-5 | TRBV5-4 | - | CASSFGQGKETQYF | TGTGCCAGCAGCTTCGGACAGGGTAAAGAGACCCAGTACTTC
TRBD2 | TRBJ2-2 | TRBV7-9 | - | CASSPQLAANTGELFF | TGTGCCAGCAGCCCACAGCTAGCGGCGAACACCGGGGAGCTGTTTTTT
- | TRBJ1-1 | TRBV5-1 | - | CASSLDGGRTEAFF | TGCGCCAGCAGCTTGGATGGAGGGAGGACTGAAGCTTTCTTT
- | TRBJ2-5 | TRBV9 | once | CASSVSANIAGETQYF | TGTGCCAGCAGCGTATCTGCCAACATAGCCGGGGAGACCCAGTACTTC
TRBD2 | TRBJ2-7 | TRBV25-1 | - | CASSESSGSFRYEQYF | TGTGCCAGCAGTGAATCTAGCGGGAGTTTTCGCTACGAGCAGTACTTC
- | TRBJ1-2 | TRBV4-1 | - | CASSQDPANYGYTF | TGCGCCAGCAGCCAAGATCCAGCTAACTATGGCTACACCTTC
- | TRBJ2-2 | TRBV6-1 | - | CASSKESGIRGFPGELFF | TGTGCCAGCAGTAAAGAGTCCGGGATCCGGGGCTTCCCCGGGGAGCTGTTTTTT
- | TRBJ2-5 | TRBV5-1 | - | CASSLEPGGLQDWYF | TGCGCCAGCAGCTTGGAGCCAGGGGGGCTCCAAGACTGGTACTTC
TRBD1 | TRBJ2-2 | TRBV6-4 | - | CASSAAGGHTGELFF | TGTGCCAGCAGTGCGGCAGGGGGCCACACCGGGGAGCTGTTTTTT
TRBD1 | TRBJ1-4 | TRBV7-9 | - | CASSQGQGGATNEKLFF | TGTGCCAGCAGTCAAGGACAGGGTGGCGCAACTAATGAAAAACTGTTTTTT
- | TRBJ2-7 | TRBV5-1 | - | CASRPTQGNDEQYF | TGCGCCAGCAGACCCACTCAGGGGAACGACGAGCAGTACTTC
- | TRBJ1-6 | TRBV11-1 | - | CASSLNHLIGSPLHF | TGTGCCAGCAGCTTAAATCACCTTATAGGTTCACCCCTCCACTTT
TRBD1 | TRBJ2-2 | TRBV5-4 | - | CASSPDRGRGTGELFF | TGTGCCAGCAGCCCGGACAGGGGGCGCGGAACCGGGGAGCTGTTTTTT
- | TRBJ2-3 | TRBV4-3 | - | CASSQSIPDTQYF | TGCGCCAGCAGCCAGTCCATCCCAGATACGCAGTATTTT
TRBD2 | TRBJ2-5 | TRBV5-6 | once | CASSWGLAEIQETQYF | TGTGCCAGCAGCTGGGGACTAGCGGAAATCCAAGAGACCCAGTACTTC
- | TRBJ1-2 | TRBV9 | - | CASSSPEKPNYGYTF | TGTGCCAGCAGCAGCCCGGAAAAGCCAAACTATGGCTACACCTTC
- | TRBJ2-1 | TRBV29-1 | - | CSVNLRPEQFF | TGCAGCGTCAACCTTAGGCCTGAGCAGTTCTTC
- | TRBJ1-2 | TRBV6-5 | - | CASSYSSGRYYGYTF | TGTGCCAGCAGTTACTCGAGCGGACGGTACTATGGCTACACCTTC
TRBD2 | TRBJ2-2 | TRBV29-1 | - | CSVELAGGAGELFF | TGCAGCGTCGAGCTAGCGGGGGGTGCCGGGGAGCTGTTTTTT
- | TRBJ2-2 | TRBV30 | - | CAWNRDNTGELFF | TGTGCCTGGAATCGGGATAACACCGGGGAGCTGTTTTTT
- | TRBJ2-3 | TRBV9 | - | CASSVNPRTDTQYF | TGTGCCAGCAGCGTTAACCCGAGGACAGATACGCAGTATTTT
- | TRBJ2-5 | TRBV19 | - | CASSMTRLAEYQETQYF | TGTGCCAGTAGTATGACGAGGCTAGCCGAGTACCAAGAGACCCAGTACTTC
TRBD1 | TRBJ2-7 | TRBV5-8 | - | CASSFDGTVLDEQYF | TGTGCCAGCAGCTTCGATGGGACAGTTCTGGACGAGCAGTACTTC
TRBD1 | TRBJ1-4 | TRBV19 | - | CASSPWDSPSVKLFF | TGTGCCAGTAGTCCGTGGGACAGCCCGTCAGTAAAACTGTTTTTT
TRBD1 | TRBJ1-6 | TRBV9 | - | CASSVATGQSPLHF | TGTGCCAGCAGCGTAGCGACAGGGCAATCACCCCTCCACTTT
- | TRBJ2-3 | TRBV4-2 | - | CASSQEFTDTQYF | TGTGCCAGCAGCCAAGAGTTTACAGATACGCAGTATTTT
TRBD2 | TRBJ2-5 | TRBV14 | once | CASSQDGGLAGLSQETQYF | TGTGCCAGCAGCCAAGATGGAGGGTTAGCGGGACTATCCCAAGAGACCCAGTACTTC
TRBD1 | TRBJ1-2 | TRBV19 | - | CASSLPDRGANYGYTF | TGTGCCAGTAGTCTCCCGGACAGGGGAGCTAACTATGGCTACACCTTC
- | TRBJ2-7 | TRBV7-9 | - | CASSFGQRSYEQYF | TGTGCCAGCAGCTTCGGACAGCGCTCCTACGAGCAGTACTTC
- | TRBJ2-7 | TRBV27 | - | CASSESGVRSYEQYF | TGTGCCAGCAGCGAATCGGGGGTCCGCTCCTACGAGCAGTACTTC
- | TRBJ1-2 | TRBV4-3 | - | CASSQTPLNYGYTF | TGCGCCAGCAGCCAGACCCCACTTAACTATGGCTACACCTTC
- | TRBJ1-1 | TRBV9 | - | CASSVEGFIWAGGAFF | TGTGCCAGCAGCGTAGAGGGGTTCATCTGGGCCGGGGGAGCTTTCTTT
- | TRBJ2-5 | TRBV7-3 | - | CASSLAAGQETQYF | TGTGCCAGCAGCTTAGCGGCAGGGCAAGAGACCCAGTACTTC
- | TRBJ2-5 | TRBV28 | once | CASSLAGILETQYF | TGTGCCAGCAGTTTAGCGGGGATCTTAGAGACCCAGTACTTC
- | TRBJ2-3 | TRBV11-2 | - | CASSLQGLRGLYAPDTQYF | TGTGCCAGCAGCTTACAGGGCCTCCGGGGACTCTACGCCCCAGATACGCAGTATTTT
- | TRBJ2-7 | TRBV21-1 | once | CASSKDCGREESEQYF | TGTGCCAGCAGCAAAGATTGCGGCAGGGAGGAATCCGAGCAGTACTTC
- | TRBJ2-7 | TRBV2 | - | CASSESGAEQYF | TGTGCCAGCAGTGAATCGGGGGCTGAGCAGTACTTC
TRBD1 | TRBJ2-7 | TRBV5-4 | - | CASSKWDRGPTYEQYF | TGTGCCAGCAGCAAATGGGACAGGGGGCCTACCTACGAGCAGTACTTC
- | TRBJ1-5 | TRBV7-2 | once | CASSRTWVQPQHF | TGTGCCAGCAGCAGGACTTGGGTGCAGCCCCAGCATTTT
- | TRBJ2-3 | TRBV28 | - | CASSVQRGGTDTQYF | TGTGCCAGCAGTGTCCAAAGGGGGGGCACAGATACGCAGTATTTT
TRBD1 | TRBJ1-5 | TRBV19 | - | CASSEQGLSNQPQHF | TGTGCCAGTAGTGAACAGGGGCTTAGCAATCAGCCCCAGCATTTT
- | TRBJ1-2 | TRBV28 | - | CASSFPSNYGYTF | TGTGCCAGCAGTTTCCCCTCTAACTATGGCTACACCTTC
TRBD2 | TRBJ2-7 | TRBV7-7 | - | CASSLGLAGDYEQYF | TGTGCCAGCAGCTTAGGACTAGCGGGAGACTACGAGCAGTACTTC
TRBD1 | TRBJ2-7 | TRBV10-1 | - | CASSDPDRGRLEQYF | TGCGCCAGCAGTGACCCCGACAGGGGGCGGCTCGAGCAGTACTTC
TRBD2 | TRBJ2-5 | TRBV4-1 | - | CASRRAGGLGETQYF | TGCGCCAGCAGAAGAGCGGGGGGGCTCGGGGAGACCCAGTACTTC
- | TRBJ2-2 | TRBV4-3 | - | CASSQDPGSGTGELFF | TGCGCCAGCAGCCAAGACCCCGGGAGCGGCACCGGGGAGCTGTTTTTT
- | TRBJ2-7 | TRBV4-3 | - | CASSQELGGQTTYEQYF | TGCGCCAGCAGCCAAGAACTCGGGGGACAGACCACCTACGAGCAGTACTTC
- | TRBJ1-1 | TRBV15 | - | CATSRGQLNTEAFF | TGTGCCACCAGCAGAGGACAGTTGAACACTGAAGCTTTCTTT
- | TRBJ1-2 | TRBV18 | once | CASSPAGTVNNYGYTF | TGTGCCAGCTCACCCGCCGGCACAGTTAATAACTATGGCTACACCTTC